This TCR beta chain appears in the sequencing data of a study of CD8+CD57+ T cells in acquired aplastic anemia. Per germline, CDR1 SGDLS and CDR2 YYNGEE. The CDR3 covers 15 residues. V gave up 2 bases and J gave up 5 bases; unmatched junction bases: 6. Patients chosen for sequencing had CD8+CD57+ cells that had expanded, as shown by flow cytometry. Genomic DNA, the template, was used for profiling of the TCR beta VDJ and CDR3. TCRdb re-called the reads through MiXCR, storing one row per CDR3 protein. Of 200,000 or so distinct CDR3 sequences in the sample, roughly 50% were seen once. The sequence came from a human donor with aplastic anemia. The source material was sorted CD4+, CD8+, or CD8+CD57+ T cells (not recorded which) from PBMCs. V and J are TRBV9 and TRBJ2-2; 7 nucleotides align to TRBD1. DNA of the CDR3: TGTGCCAGCAGCGTGGGACAGACCACAACCGGGGAGCTGTTTTTT. Protein sequence: CASSVGQTTTGELFF.